This T cell receptor (beta chain) was sequenced during a study of T cells in Graves' hyperthyroidism and ophthalmopathy. Researchers took RNA transcripts and amplified the TCR beta CDR3 regions from them. Using the HTBI primer set, a first-round RT-PCR was run on the TCR CDR3. TCRdb re-derived calls from the multiplex PCR reads in MiXCR, one entry per CDR3 protein. The profile shows 500,000 to 750,000 distinct CDR3 sequences, 40% to 55% of them singletons. The CDR3 extends over 16 amino acids. V lost 4 bases, J lost 0 bases, and 3 bases stayed unmatched. Germline loops: CDR1 SNHLY, CDR2 FYNNEI. This clonotype was recorded many times.

Sample: peripheral blood or thyroid tissue (not recorded which). This clonotype was obtained from a woman in her late teens or twenties with Graves' hyperthyroidism. This chain joins TRBV2 and TRBJ2-2; 9 positions agree with TRBD2. The CDR3 spells CASSVTSGSNTGELFF. CDR3 coding DNA: TGTGCCAGCAGTGTCACTAGCGGGTCGAACACCGGGGAGCTGTTTTTT.